The 28 T cell receptor beta chains presented below share a single source sample, sequenced in a study of blood T cell repertoires in COVID-19. TCRdb keeps only in-frame clones here, not all; method: immunoSEQ multiplex PCR. The table shows 80,000 to 130,000 clones, with 70% to 90% occurring only once. The sample taken for sequencing was peripheral blood. Receptor source: a woman aged 60-75 years with acute or convalescent COVID-19.

The chain is built from TRBV11-3 and TRBJ2-1, with 8 bases that match TRBD2. In germline, CDR1 is SGHNT, CDR2 YENEEA. Unmatched junction bases numbered 16, after V lost 5 bases and J lost 10 bases. This CDR3 is built from 16 residues. Here the CDR3 reads CASSPGLVGLKGEQFF. CDR3 nucleotides: TGTGCCAGCAGCCCGGGACTAGTGGGATTAAAGGGGGAGCAGTTCTTC.

This chain uses TRBV6-6 with TRBJ1-6, with D tentatively TRBD1 (5 bases). The ends were cut back, 8 bases at V and 3 bases at J, with 11 bases in the middle. There are 14 residues in the CDR3. Looked up from germline, CDR1 is MNHNY and CDR2 is SVGAGI (reference sequence). For the CDR3, the DNA is TGTGCCAGCTCGGCAGGGCTCTATAATTCACCCCTCCACTTT. This gives the protein CASSAGLYNSPLHF.

The chain combines TRBV7-2 with TRBJ1-5; 9 bases line up with TRBD1. Germline V gives CDR1 SGHTA, CDR2 FQGNSA. V lost 0 bases and J lost 7; bases outside the gene matches: 4. The CDR3 contains 15 residues. In DNA form, the CDR3 reads TGTGCCAGCAGCTTAGCAGGGACAGGGATCCAGCCCCAGCATTTT. This sequence encodes CASSLAGTGIQPQHF.

The chain couples TRBV27 to TRBJ1-5, with TRBD1 as a possible D gene (5 bases). V dropped 5 bases and J dropped 4 bases, with 18 bases sitting between them. CDR1 and CDR2 from the germline V gene are MNHEY and SMNVEV (reference sequence). This CDR3 contains 16 residues. CDR3 amino acids: CASSPFGGAPNQPQHF. CDR3 coding DNA: TGTGCCAGCAGTCCTTTCGGAGGGGCCCCTAATCAGCCCCAGCATTTT.

The chain employs TRBV9 and TRBJ2-2, with D possibly being TRBD2 (5 bases). Between the trimmed V and J ends, which lost 6 bases and 2 bases, there was a span of 17 bases. Germline CDR1 is SGDLS and CDR2 is YYNGEE. This CDR3 contains 16 residues. CDR3 coding DNA: TGTGCCAGCAACGCTGGACTTAGCTCAAACACCGGGGAGCTGTTTTTT. This codes for CASNAGLSSNTGELFF.

The V and J genes are TRBV4-1 and TRBJ1-1; D ambiguous. V lost 0 bases and J 3 bases, leaving 11 bases between the germline ends. The germline V gene has CDR1 MGHRA and CDR2 YSYEKL. This CDR3 has 15 amino acids. The CDR3 reads CASSQDRNPDTEAFF. Written as DNA, the CDR3 is TGCGCCAGCAGCCAAGATCGCAACCCGGACACTGAAGCTTTCTTT.

This chain connects TRBV5-8 to TRBJ2-3, with a weak D call TRBD1 (6 bases). Germline CDR1 reads SGHTS; CDR2 reads YDEGEE. The CDR3 runs 14 residues. V was shortened by 0 bases and J by 3 bases, with 8 bases between the two germline ends. The CDR3 is CASSLGGGTDTQYF. DNA of the CDR3: TGTGCCAGCAGCTTGGGAGGGGGAACAGATACGCAGTATTTT.

This clone came up once. This chain links TRBV7-2 with TRBJ2-7; 8 bases agree with TRBD2. Germline trimming cut 5 bases from V and 4 bases from J; bases unmatched to any gene: 7. The CDR3 spans 14 residues. Germline CDR1 reads SGHTA; CDR2 reads FQGNSA. The CDR3: CASSIGLATYEQYF. The CDR3 coding sequence is TGTGCCAGCAGCATCGGACTAGCTACATACGAGCAGTACTTC.

The V gene is TRBV9, the J gene TRBJ1-1; TRBD1 matches at 9 bases. Germline loops: CDR1 SGDLS, CDR2 YYNGEE. The CDR3 extends over 15 amino acids. V lost 4 bases to trimming and J lost 5 bases; unmatched junction nucleotides: 9. The CDR3 DNA sequence: TGTGCCAGCAGCCCCCAACAGGGGGCGCGGACTGAAGCTTTCTTT. This encodes CASSPQQGARTEAFF.

The chain uses TRBV5-6 and TRBJ2-7; possibly TRBD2 for D (6 bases). Trimming removed 2 bases at V and 7 bases at J, with 16 bases between. Germline CDR1 reads SGHDT; CDR2 reads YYEEEE. The CDR3 is 14 residues long. The CDR3 region has the DNA TGTGCCAGCAGCTTTCTGTCGGGAGTTCCTGAGCAGTACGTC. It yields the protein CASSFLSGVPEQYV.

The rearrangement links TRBV2 to TRBJ2-2, with a possible D match to TRBD2 (5 bases). The CDR3 sequence is 14 residues long. Germline loops: CDR1 SNHLY, CDR2 FYNNEI. Trimming pared 4 bases from V and 7 bases from J, leaving 13 bases between. The CDR3 loop is CASSATGRVGELFF. Here the CDR3 DNA reads TGTGCCAGCAGTGCCACGGGGAGAGTCGGGGAGCTGTTTTTT. The full variable domain, its missing parts supplied by reference TRBV2 and TRBJ2-2, is EPEVTQTPSHQVTQMGQEVILRCVPISNHLYFYWYRQILGQKVEFLVSFYNNEISEKSEIFDDQFSVERPDGSNFTLKIRSTKLEDSAMYFCASSATGRVGELFFGEGSRLTVL.

This chain uses TRBV11-3 with TRBJ2-2; D perhaps matches TRBD2 (6 bases). CDR1 and CDR2 (germline): SGHNT, YENEEA. V lost 5 bases to trimming and J lost 1 base, with 14 bases between them. The CDR3 length is 16 residues. This CDR3 is CASSPGVGGNTGELFF. CDR3 DNA sequence: TGTGCCAGCAGCCCCGGGGTCGGGGGGAACACCGGGGAGCTGTTTTTT. Variable domain in full (rest from reference TRBV11-3 and TRBJ2-2): EAGVVQSPRYKIIEKKQPVAFWCNPISGHNTLYWYLQNLGQGPELLIRYENEEAVDDSQLPKDRFSAERLKGVDSTLKIQPAELGDSAVYLCASSPGVGGNTGELFFGEGSRLTVL.

The rearrangement links TRBV7-2 to TRBJ2-2, with D possibly matching TRBD2 (5 bases). Germline V CDR1 and CDR2: SGHTA, FQGNSA. The CDR3 runs 14 residues. The germline V and J ends were trimmed by 2 bases and 6 bases, with 10 bases remaining between them. The chain's CDR3 is CASSLSTGAGELFF. Here the CDR3 DNA reads TGTGCCAGCAGCTTATCGACCGGGGCCGGGGAGCTGTTTTTT. The variable domain in full, with the rest retrieved from reference TRBV7-2 and TRBJ2-2, is GAGVSQSPSNKVTEKGKDVELRCDPISGHTALYWYRQSLGQGLEFLIYFQGNSAPDKSGLPSDRFSAERTGGSVSTLTIQRTQQEDSAVYLCASSLSTGAGELFFGEGSRLTVL.

This clone was seen once. V and J are TRBV10-3 and TRBJ1-1, with 8 bases that match TRBD1. The CDR3 covers 14 residues. Germline V lookup: CDR1 ENHRY, CDR2 SYGVKD. Losses at the gene ends were 6 bases for V and 0 bases for J; bases not matched to a gene: 3. The CDR3 sequence is CAIRGQVLNTEAFF. In nucleotides, the CDR3 is TGTGCCATCAGGGGACAGGTTTTGAACACTGAAGCTTTCTTT.

The chain links TRBV7-3 to TRBJ2-7; TRBD2 aligns across 7 bases. After removal of 0 bases from V and 2 bases from J, the junction contained 10 bases not matched to a gene. The CDR3 runs to 17 residues. CDR1 is SGHTA, CDR2 FQGTGA, per germline. Here the CDR3 reads CASSLTGMGLPAYEQYF. CDR3 in DNA: TGTGCCAGCAGCTTAACGGGGATGGGACTACCAGCCTACGAGCAGTACTTC.

This clone was seen a single time. The chain couples TRBV7-8 to TRBJ1-6; D is unresolved. CDR1 SGHVS and CDR2 FQNEAQ come from the germline V gene. V lost 3 bases to trimming and J lost 2 bases, with 8 bases between them. CDR3 length: 15 residues. The CDR3, as DNA: TGTGCCAGCAGCTTCCGGGAGGCCTATAATTCACCCCTCCACTTT. Protein product: CASSFREAYNSPLHF.

This clone was seen only once. The chain joins TRBV6-5 to TRBJ1-2; D is ambiguous. V shed 7 bases and J shed 8 bases, with 17 bases lying between them. CDR1 is MNHEY, CDR2 SVGAGI, per germline. CDR3 length equals 13 residues. CDR3 DNA sequence: TGTGCCAGCAAGAGACGGGAAGACAACGGCTACACCTTC. Its protein product is CASKRREDNGYTF.

This chain joins TRBV12-3 or TRBV12-4 and TRBJ1-6; 7 bases fit TRBD1. V lost 7 bases, J lost 8 bases, and 2 bases stayed unmatched. There are 12 residues in the CDR3. The CDR3 region is CASNQGDSPLHF. CDR3 nucleotide sequence: TGTGCCAGCAACCAGGGGGATTCACCCCTCCACTTT.

CDR3 amino acids: CASSHYPREAFF. The CDR3 region has the DNA TGTGCCAGCAGCCACTACCCTCGAGAAGCTTTCTTT. This rearrangement joins TRBV28 to TRBJ1-1; D not resolved. The CDR3 has 12 amino acids. The ends were cut back, 6 bases at V and 8 bases at J, with 13 bases in the middle. Looked up from germline, CDR1 is MDHEN and CDR2 is SYDVKM.

This chain joins TRBV19 and TRBJ1-1, with TRBD1 identical over 7 bases. The trim removed 7 bases at V and 8 bases at J, leaving 7 bases unmatched. This CDR3 is 12 amino acids long. The germline CDR1 and CDR2 sequences are LNHDA and SQIVND (reference sequence). The CDR3 DNA reads as TGTGCCAGTAAAGGACAGGCACCCGAAGCTTTCTTT. Protein: CASKGQAPEAFF.

This chain joins TRBV9 and TRBJ2-5; 10 bases fit TRBD2. The length of the CDR3 is 16 residues. In germline, CDR1 is SGDLS, CDR2 YYNGEE. Unmatched junction bases numbered 5, after V lost 0 bases and J lost 3 bases. The CDR3 reads CASSVGGSGRKETQYF. In nucleotides, the CDR3 is TGTGCCAGCAGCGTAGGGGGTAGCGGGAGGAAAGAGACCCAGTACTTC.

The chain employs TRBV4-1 and TRBJ1-4; possibly TRBD1 for D (6 bases). The germline V and J ends were trimmed by 5 bases and 8 bases, with 15 bases remaining between them. There are 14 residues in the CDR3. CDR1 MGHRA and CDR2 YSYEKL come from the germline V gene. As DNA, the CDR3 is TGCGCCAGCAGCTTTACAGGGTTGGCCGAAAAACTGTTTTTT. Translating gives CASSFTGLAEKLFF.

V gene TRBV7-3 combines with J gene TRBJ2-7, with 9 positions matching TRBD1. Germline assignment: CDR1 SGHTA and CDR2 FQGTGA. The CDR3 contains 15 residues. V trimming: 1 base; J trimming: 5 bases; junction bases outside the gene matches: 6. DNA for the CDR3: TGTGCCAGCAGCTTAAAGGGGACAGGGTCCCACGAGCAGTACTTC. It specifies CASSLKGTGSHEQYF.

The chain employs TRBV7-9 and TRBJ2-7, with TRBD1 identical over 10 bases. Per germline, CDR1 SEHNR and CDR2 FQNEAQ (reference sequence). This CDR3 has 15 residues. The trim removed 5 bases at V and 4 bases at J, leaving 8 bases unmatched. The DNA of the CDR3 is TGTGCCAGCAGCGGAGGCGGGACAGGGGTGTACGAGCAGTACTTC. This encodes CASSGGGTGVYEQYF.

The chain joins TRBV7-8 to TRBJ2-5; 7 bases line up with TRBD2. The length of the CDR3 is 15 residues. The J segment lost 4 bases and the V segment lost 1 base, leaving 6 bases of the junction unmatched. The V gene's germline CDR1 is SGHVS and CDR2 FQNEAQ. The CDR3 region has the DNA TGTGCCAGCAGCTTAGGTAGCGGGTGGCGAGAGACCCAGTACTTC. Amino acids: CASSLGSGWRETQYF.

The chain uses TRBV19 and TRBJ1-4, with 7 bases fitting TRBD1. J lost 8 bases, V lost 1 base, and 7 bases had no gene match. Germline V gene sequence: CDR1 LNHDA, CDR2 SQIVND (reference sequence). CDR3 size: 15 residues. CDR3 amino acids: CASSIVGTGVEKLFF. CDR3 coding DNA: TGTGCCAGTAGTATAGTAGGTACAGGGGTAGAAAAACTGTTTTTT.

This clone turned up a few times. V usage is TRBV6-5 and J usage is TRBJ1-6, with 7 bases identical to TRBD1. This CDR3 spans 14 amino acids. V lost 5 bases and J lost 10; bases outside the gene matches: 8. Germline loops: CDR1 MNHEY, CDR2 SVGAGI. The CDR3 sequence: CASSLTGYQSPLHF. CDR3 bases: TGTGCCAGCAGTCTGACAGGGTATCAGTCACCCCTCCACTTT.

The rearrangement uses TRBV3-1 (or the pseudogene TRBV3-2) and TRBJ2-1; maybe TRBD1 (6 bases). The CDR3 is 13 amino acids. Trimming took off 4 bases at V and 9 bases at J, with 13 bases between the two ends. Germline V CDR1 and CDR2: LGHDT, YNNKEL (reference sequence). The CDR3 DNA sequence: TGTGCCAGCAGCCCTCGTATAGGGGGTGAGCAGTTCTTC. Translated: CASSPRIGGEQFF.